This T cell receptor (beta chain) appears in the sequencing data of a study of vaccination and CD4 T cells after COVID-19. This clonotype was picked up a small number of times. Antigen specificity is unknown. With the Oncomine TCR Beta short-read assay, DNA from cultured CD4+ T cells was sequenced. TCRdb re-called the PCR reads with MiXCR, one entry per CDR3 protein. The sample includes under 15,000 distinct CDR3 sequences, about 56% of them seen just once. Treatment specified: roughly 10-day PBMC culture with coronavirus spike peptide pools or control peptides (ViraFEST assay). Germline CDR1 is DFQATT and CDR2 is SNEGSKA (reference sequence). The CDR3 covers 19 residues. V shed 3 bases and J shed 0 bases, with 24 bases lying between them.

The TCR comes from a human donor who had recovered from COVID-19. Material: CD4+ T cells from blood, cultured in vitro. V gene TRBV20-1 combines with J gene TRBJ2-1; D assignment may be TRBD1 or TRBD2 (6 bases each). The CDR3: CSARGILGGPIGSYNEQFF. In DNA form, the CDR3 reads TGCAGTGCTAGGGGAATTCTGGGGGGCCCTATAGGCTCCTACAATGAGCAGTTCTTC.